The present entry profiles one TCR beta chain with its context. Sequencing was performed with immunoSEQ multiplex PCR; in TCRdb, only in-frame clones are kept and a portion is missing. This sample has 45,000 to 55,000 clones, with about nine tenths found just once. The data derive from a study of a mutant IDH1 vaccine in newly diagnosed glioma. Across the whole study: Treated patients, around 60% male and roughly 40% female, averaged about 42 years of age. Before enrollment, patients got radiotherapy alone, temozolomide alone, or mostly the combination.

Trimming at V came to 5 bases and at J to 10 bases, leaving 11 bases not matched to a gene. This CDR3 spans 15 amino acids. Looked up from germline, CDR1 is SGHTA and CDR2 is FQGNSA. The time point denotes: baseline, week 1 (first vaccination visit). The sample's treatment: pre-vaccination baseline after standard-of-care therapy. The V and J genes are TRBV7-2 and TRBJ2-1, with TRBD2 matching over 10 bases. The TCR was taken from a man aged 35 to 55 with glioma. The sequencing used PBMCs, collected from a glioma patient treated with radiotherapy, temozolomide or both. CDR3 sequence reads: CASSPPEREGREQFF. The CDR3, as DNA: TGTGCCAGCAGCCCGCCGGAGCGGGAGGGCCGAGAGCAGTTCTTC.